These 30 T cell receptor beta chains were all obtained from the same sample, sequenced in a study of T cells in localized non-small cell lung cancer. Profiling relied on immunoSEQ multiplex PCR, and the TCRdb table lists in-frame clones only, not all of them. Here the sample spans nearly 25,000 clones, 90% to 95% being singletons. The sample was peripheral blood, taken before any cancer treatment. These receptors all come from a woman aged 35-75 years with stage I lung adenocarcinoma.

The rearrangement joins TRBV18 to TRBJ2-1; no firm D call. CDR3 length: 15 residues. Germline CDR1 is KGHSH and CDR2 is LQKENI. V shed 2 bases and J shed 0 bases, with 8 bases lying between them. The CDR3 sequence is CASSPGDSSYNEQFF. The CDR3 DNA sequence: TGTGCCAGCTCACCAGGGGATAGCTCCTACAATGAGCAGTTCTTC.

This sequence joins TRBV25-1 and TRBJ1-6, with D hard to call. This CDR3 comprises 12 residues. Germline values: CDR1 MGHDK, CDR2 SYGVNS. Trimming left V 4 bases short and J 7 bases short, with 5 bases between. The CDR3 DNA is TGTGCCAGCAGTGCGAACAATTCACCCCTCCACTTT. Protein sequence: CASSANNSPLHF.

The genes are TRBV2 and TRBJ2-1; perhaps D is TRBD1 or TRBD2 (6 bases each). Per the germline V gene, CDR1 is SNHLY and CDR2 is FYNNEI. Trimming shortened V by 6 bases and J by 0 bases, and 9 bases separated the two germline ends. The CDR3 consists of 14 residues. The CDR3 here is CASRSGASYNEQFF. As DNA, the CDR3 is TGTGCCAGCAGGTCGGGGGCCTCCTACAATGAGCAGTTCTTC.

V gene TRBV6-4 combines with J gene TRBJ2-7, with TRBD2 matching over 10 bases. CDR1 is MRHNA, CDR2 SNTAGT, per germline. The junction had 6 bases not matched to a gene; V was cut back by 10 bases and J by 0 bases. This CDR3 has 14 amino acids. The CDR3 DNA reads as TGTGCCACCAGAGCTAGCGGGAGCTCCTACGAGCAGTACTTC. It is translated as CATRASGSSYEQYF.

The chain links TRBV18 to TRBJ2-3; D not certain. The CDR3 contains 11 residues. Germline V lookup: CDR1 KGHSH, CDR2 LQKENI. V gave up 3 bases and J gave up 5 bases, with 3 bases separating them. The CDR3 here is CASSPQDTQYF. The CDR3 DNA follows: TGTGCCAGCTCACCTCAAGATACGCAGTATTTT.

This clone is a singleton in its sample. The chain employs TRBV28 and TRBJ1-4; no clear D. Per the germline V gene, CDR1 is MDHEN and CDR2 is SYDVKM. The CDR3 length is 17 residues. The V gene lost 2 bases and the J gene lost 10 bases, with 23 bases spanning the gap. The DNA for the CDR3 is TGTGCCAGCAGTTTAGGTTTCTTTCCGGGTCCTCAGGTAAAACTGTTTTTT. It codes for CASSLGFFPGPQVKLFF. Drawing the rest from reference TRBV28 and TRBJ1-4, the complete variable domain is DVKVTQSSRYLVKRTGEKVFLECVQDMDHENMFWYRQDPGLGLRLIYFSYDVKMKEKGDIPEGYSVSREKKERFSLILESASTNQTSMYLCASSLGFFPGPQVKLFFGSGTQLSVL.

J is TRBJ2-1 and V is TRBV4-1; TRBD2 matches at 11 bases. The CDR3 is 16 amino acids. The ends lost 3 bases at V and 4 bases at J; junction bases unmatched: 5. CDR1 MGHRA and CDR2 YSYEKL come from the germline V gene. The CDR3 spells CASSQAGLAEYNEQFF. CDR3 sequence (DNA): TGCGCCAGCAGCCAGGCGGGACTAGCGGAATACAATGAGCAGTTCTTC.

The CDR3 region is CASSLSGDTQYF. CDR3 bases: TGTGCCAGCAGCCTGTCAGGAGATACGCAGTATTTT. This chain uses TRBV7-2 with TRBJ2-3; D unresolved. The V and J ends lost 5 bases and 5 bases respectively, with 8 bases between them. There are 12 residues in the CDR3. CDR1 SGHTA and CDR2 FQGNSA come from the germline V gene.

The chain uses TRBV28 and TRBJ2-5; TRBD1 might be the D (6 bases). The V and J ends lost 4 bases and 1 base respectively, with 13 bases between them. This CDR3 contains 15 residues. Germline CDR1 MDHEN, CDR2 SYDVKM. The CDR3 reads CASSSTWTAQETQYF. The CDR3 nucleotides are TGTGCCAGCAGTTCAACATGGACAGCCCAAGAGACCCAGTACTTC.

This chain joins TRBV2 and TRBJ2-7; 9 bases line up with TRBD2. Germline trimming cut 7 bases from V and 1 base from J; bases unmatched to any gene: 5. The CDR3 spans 14 residues. Germline V gene sequence: CDR1 SNHLY, CDR2 FYNNEI. The CDR3 DNA reads as TGTGCCAGCAAAAGACTAGCGGAATCCTACGAGCAGTACTTC. It specifies CASKRLAESYEQYF.

This clone has a single count. The V call is TRBV6-1, the J call TRBJ2-7; weak D call: TRBD2 (6 bases). V was pared by 5 bases and J by 3 bases, with 11 bases between. The CDR3 runs 13 residues. Germline CDR1 is MNHNS and CDR2 is SASEGT. The CDR3 sequence: CASSRDSLYEQYF. DNA of the CDR3: TGTGCCAGCAGTCGGGACTCCCTCTACGAGCAGTACTTC.

V usage is TRBV5-1 and J usage is TRBJ2-7; D is possibly TRBD2 (6 bases). Germline V gene sequence: CDR1 SGHRS, CDR2 YFSETQ. The V end was cut by 0 bases, the J end by 5 bases, with 12 bases between. This CDR3 contains 14 residues. CDR3 protein: CASSLVGRYHEQYF. In nucleotides, the CDR3 is TGCGCCAGCAGCTTGGTAGGGAGGTACCACGAGCAGTACTTC.

The chain links TRBV11-3 to TRBJ2-7; TRBD1 is a possible D gene (5 bases). V lost 6 bases to trimming and J lost 3 bases, with 12 bases between them. CDR3 size: 13 residues. Germline V lookup: CDR1 SGHNT, CDR2 YENEEA. The CDR3 DNA follows: TGTGCCAGCAGTCATAAAGGGGACTACGAGCAGTACTTC. Translated: CASSHKGDYEQYF.

The V call is TRBV6-1, the J call TRBJ2-5; D may be TRBD1 (6 bases). The germline V gene has CDR1 MNHNS and CDR2 SASEGT. This CDR3 contains 13 residues. The germline V and J ends were trimmed by 7 bases and 2 bases, with 11 bases remaining between them. CDR3 residues: CASTGQLQETQYF. Here the CDR3 DNA reads TGTGCCAGCACCGGACAGCTACAAGAGACCCAGTACTTC.

The V gene is TRBV10-1, the J gene TRBJ2-1; 7 nucleotides match TRBD2. Germline CDR1 and CDR2: WNHNN and SYGVQD (reference sequence). The CDR3 loop spans 18 amino acids. V lost 1 base, J lost 8 bases, and 17 bases stayed unmatched. The CDR3 protein is CASSEFRGRGGASHEQFF. The CDR3 nucleotides are TGCGCCAGCAGTGAGTTTCGGGGGAGGGGAGGGGCATCGCATGAGCAGTTCTTC.

The CDR3, as DNA: TGTGCCAGCAGCTTAGCTGGATCCTGGAACGAGCAGTACTTC. This codes for CASSLAGSWNEQYF. The chain joins TRBV7-2 to TRBJ2-7, with no clear D. Trimming cost V 0 bases and J 5 bases, with 11 bases left between them. The CDR3 has 14 residues. Germline V gene data show CDR1 as SGHTA and CDR2 as FQGNSA.

The J gene is TRBJ1-3, the V gene TRBV7-6, with TRBD1 as a possible D gene (6 bases). The V and J ends lost 5 bases and 0 bases respectively, with 23 bases between them. The CDR3 length is 19 residues. Germline lookup yields CDR1 SGHVS and CDR2 FNYEAQ. The CDR3 is CASSPSRGTGISSGNTIYF. The CDR3 DNA reads as TGTGCCAGCAGCCCTAGTAGGGGTACAGGGATCTCCTCTGGAAACACCATATATTTT. Full variable domain (rest looked up from reference TRBV7-6 and TRBJ1-3): GAGVSQSPRYKVTKRGQDVALRCDPISGHVSLYWYRQALGQGPEFLTYFNYEAQQDKSGLPNDRFSAERPEGSISTLTIQRTEQRDSAMYRCASSPSRGTGISSGNTIYFGEGSWLTVV.

J is TRBJ2-1 and V is TRBV4-2; D unresolved. CDR3 length: 13 residues. Germline V gene data show CDR1 as LGHNA and CDR2 as YNFKEQ. The V and J ends lost 4 bases and 5 bases respectively, with 9 bases between them. The CDR3 protein is CASSPGPNNEQFF. For the CDR3, the DNA is TGTGCCAGCAGCCCTGGACCGAACAATGAGCAGTTCTTC.

The J gene is TRBJ2-7, the V gene TRBV9, with D unclear. The CDR3 loop spans 10 amino acids. The V end was cut by 3 bases, the J end by 7 bases, with 5 bases between. The V gene's germline CDR1 is SGDLS and CDR2 YYNGEE. The CDR3 region has the DNA TGTGCCAGCAGCGGGTTGGAGCAGTACTTC. Amino acid sequence: CASSGLEQYF.

The chain is built from TRBV21-1 and TRBJ2-1; the table gives TRBD1 as D, unverified against the DNA. TRBV21-1 is a listed pseudogene. This CDR3 region has 15 residues. CDR3: CASNIGETPYNEQFF. As DNA, the CDR3 is TGTGCCAGCAACATAGGGGAAACTCCCTACAATGAGCAGTTCTTC.

The J gene is TRBJ2-7, the V gene TRBV5-1; D may be TRBD2 (5 bases). Trimming pared 5 bases from V and 2 bases from J, leaving 14 bases between. The germline V gene has CDR1 SGHRS and CDR2 YFSETQ. The CDR3 is 14 amino acids. The CDR3 sequence: CASSPGIEAYEQYF. The CDR3 nucleotides read TGCGCCAGCAGTCCGGGAATCGAAGCCTACGAGCAGTACTTC.

Only one count was recorded for this clone. The rearrangement links TRBV29-1 to TRBJ2-7; 11 nucleotides match TRBD1. The CDR3 runs to 14 residues. Trimming at V came to 6 bases and at J to 3 bases, leaving 7 bases not matched to a gene. Germline V gives CDR1 SQVTM, CDR2 ANQGSEA. The CDR3 reads CSVLPGQGDYEQYF. The CDR3, as DNA: TGCAGCGTCCTCCCGGGACAGGGGGACTACGAGCAGTACTTC.

The gene calls are TRBV5-6 and TRBJ1-5; D not resolved. The CDR3 is made up of 14 amino acids. CDR1 and CDR2 from the germline V gene are SGHDT and YYEEEE. Trimming took 0 bases from V and 7 from J, leaving 11 bases between them. CDR3 sequence reads: CASSLASVHQPQHF. CDR3 DNA: TGTGCCAGCAGCTTGGCCTCGGTACACCAGCCCCAGCATTTT.

The V call is TRBV28, the J call TRBJ2-3; perhaps TRBD1 as D (5 bases). The V gene's germline CDR1 is MDHEN and CDR2 SYDVKM. The CDR3 extends over 14 amino acids. With 9 bases removed from V and 3 bases from J, the gap between germline ends came to 16 bases. The CDR3 nucleotides read TGTGCCAGTTCTCCCAGGGAACTGACAGATACGCAGTATTTT. Protein product: CASSPRELTDTQYF.

This clone has just a few counts. The chain links TRBV9 to TRBJ1-2, with TRBD1 matching over 7 bases. Germline assignment: CDR1 SGDLS and CDR2 YYNGEE. The CDR3 length is 14 residues. The trim removed 0 bases at V and 6 bases at J, leaving 5 bases unmatched. CDR3 in DNA: TGTGCCAGCAGCGTAGCTCATGACAGGGATGGCTACACCTTC. Protein product: CASSVAHDRDGYTF.

V usage is TRBV27 and J usage is TRBJ1-1; possible D gene TRBD1, 5 bases. CDR1 is MNHEY and CDR2 is SMNVEV in the germline V gene (reference sequence). V dropped 8 bases and J dropped 0 bases, with 19 bases sitting between them. The CDR3 has 16 residues. The CDR3 DNA reads as TGTGCCAGCGGTTCCGGGCCGGGGGTTATGAACACTGAAGCTTTCTTT. It yields the protein CASGSGPGVMNTEAFF.

The genes are TRBV7-2 and TRBJ2-4; D is uncertain. CDR3 size: 13 residues. V lost 2 bases, J lost 7 bases, and 9 bases lay in between. From germline, CDR1 is SGHTA and CDR2 FQGNSA. CDR3 region: CASSLQATNIQYF. The CDR3 DNA reads as TGTGCCAGCAGCTTACAGGCTACTAACATTCAGTACTTC.

The chain employs TRBV6-4 and TRBJ2-3; no reliable D call. V was clipped by 4 bases and J by 0 bases, with 8 bases between them. Per germline, CDR1 MRHNA and CDR2 SNTAGT. This CDR3 region has 14 residues. The CDR3 nucleotides read TGTGCCAGCAGTGTACAAGCGAGCACAGATACGCAGTATTTT. It specifies CASSVQASTDTQYF.

The J gene is TRBJ1-1, the V gene TRBV7-9; no clear D. This CDR3 spans 17 amino acids. Between the trimmed V and J ends, which lost 0 bases and 0 bases, there was a span of 14 bases. Per germline, CDR1 SEHNR and CDR2 FQNEAQ (reference sequence). The CDR3 reads CASSLAQTSDMNTEAFF. In DNA form, the CDR3 reads TGTGCCAGCAGCTTAGCGCAGACGTCAGATATGAACACTGAAGCTTTCTTT.

The chain couples TRBV7-2 to TRBJ2-5; D tentatively reads TRBD1 or TRBD2 (5 bases each). CDR3 size: 14 residues. The germline gives CDR1 SGHTA, CDR2 FQGNSA. V lost 4 bases and J lost 9, with 18 bases in between. The CDR3 loop is CASSYRRDPGAQYF. The CDR3 bases are TGTGCCAGCAGCTACCGCCGGGACCCTGGGGCCCAGTACTTC.